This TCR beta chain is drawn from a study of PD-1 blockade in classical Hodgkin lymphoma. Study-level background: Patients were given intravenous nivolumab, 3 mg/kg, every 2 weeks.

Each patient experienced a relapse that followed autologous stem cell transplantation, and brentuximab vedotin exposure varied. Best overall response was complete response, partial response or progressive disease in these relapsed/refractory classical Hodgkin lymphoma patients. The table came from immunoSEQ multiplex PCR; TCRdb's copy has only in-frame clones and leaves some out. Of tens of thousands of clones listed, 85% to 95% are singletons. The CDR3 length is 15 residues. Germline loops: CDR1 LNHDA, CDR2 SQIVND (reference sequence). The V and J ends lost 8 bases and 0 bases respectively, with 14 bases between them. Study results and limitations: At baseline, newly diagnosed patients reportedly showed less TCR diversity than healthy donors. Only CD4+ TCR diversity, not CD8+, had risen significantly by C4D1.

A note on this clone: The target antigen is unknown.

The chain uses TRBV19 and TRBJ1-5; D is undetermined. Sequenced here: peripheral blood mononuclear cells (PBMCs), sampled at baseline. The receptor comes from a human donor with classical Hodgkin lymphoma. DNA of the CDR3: TGTGCCAGTGGGTTCGAGACCCATAGCAATCAGCCCCAGCATTTT. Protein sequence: CASGFETHSNQPQHF.